This T cell receptor beta chain was obtained from a study of blood T cell repertoires in COVID-19 (TCRdb year 2020). Regarding the research as a whole: Samples covering the acute and convalescent phases of COVID-19 were provided by collaborators in the United States, Italy and Spain. The material from the prospective study consisted of cDNA or gDNA derived from T cells, B-cell-depleted T cells, or PBMCs. Deeply sampled blood TCRbeta repertoires from subjects exposed to, actively infected with, or recovered from COVID-19 were included in the dataset. A freely available public database, intended as a resource for researchers studying the immune response to SARS-CoV-2, is where the repertoires were released. The samples were drawn from two sources: the first 160 participants of the ongoing ImmuneRACE study, and 1,000 to 1,500 subjects contributed by 6 global collaborators. Sample metadata almost always included a de-identified subject ID, COVID-19 status, age in years and sex. Where available, HLA class I and class II types were taken from metadata supplied by the sample provider and were not determined by assay-based typing. Broader findings and caveats from the paper: Clinical and demographic metadata were provided uncurated, with the amount varying by source and participant.

About this clone: This clone's antigen is unknown. No per-base quality is available; no much larger clone lies one base away.

In Seattle, one collaborating source enrolled patients while the infection was active and tracked those patients longitudinally over the course of disease. Collaborating institutions collected whole blood in K2EDTA tubes following their own protocols. Collaborator samples were shipped for TCRbeta analysis as frozen whole blood, isolated PBMCs, or DNA extracted from either sample type. From cysteine to phenylalanine, the CDR3 is 16 amino acids long. The entry retains the CDR3 DNA only, 48 bases that are in frame from base 1. The V and J ends are trimmed by 2 bases and 5 bases, leaving 16 bases between them. CDR1 and CDR2, looked up from the germline V gene, are SGDLS and YYNGEE. The immunoSEQ Assay, a bias-controlled multiplex PCR, was used to amplify TCRbeta CDR3 regions from genomic DNA. Regarding the original processing steps: The number of nucleated cells in each sample was estimated from the amplification of reference gene primers within the assay. Sequence reads were collapsed and filtered to measure the absolute abundance of every unique TCRbeta CDR3 rearrangement. Productive Simpson clonality was computed per sample as the square root of Simpson's diversity index over productive rearrangements. TCRdb limited this immuneACCESS table to in-frame rearrangements with V and J called. A share of clones is missing; checked studies link under half to unresolved V genes, and the rest is unexplained. V, J and clone size derive from that table, while D and trimming were established from the DNA sequence. This sample has 330,000 or so clones in its table, and about nine tenths of those were observed once. 7.5% to 10% of the sample goes to the ten largest clones.

Sample: peripheral blood. Here the chain combines TRBV9 and TRBJ1-4; the D gene is perhaps TRBD1, on 5 matching bases. This sequence was found in a man younger than 45 with COVID-19, enrolled during active disease. The CDR3 region has the sequence CASSVAGGTSNEKLFF. The nucleotide sequence is TGTGCCAGCAGCGTCGCGGGGGGGACGAGCAATGAAAAACTGTTTTTT.